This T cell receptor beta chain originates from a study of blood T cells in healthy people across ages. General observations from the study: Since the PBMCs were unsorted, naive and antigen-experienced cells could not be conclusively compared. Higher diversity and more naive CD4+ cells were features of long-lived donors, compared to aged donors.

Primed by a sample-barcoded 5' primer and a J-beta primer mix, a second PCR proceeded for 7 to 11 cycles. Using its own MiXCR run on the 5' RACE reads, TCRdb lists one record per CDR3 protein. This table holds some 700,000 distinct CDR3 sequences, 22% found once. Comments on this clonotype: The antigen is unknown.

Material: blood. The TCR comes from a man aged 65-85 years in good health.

This CDR3 reads CASSLVGLAGTTDTQYF. The CDR3 DNA reads TGTGCCAGCAGCTTAGTGGGTCTAGCGGGTACCACAGATACGCAGTATTTT. The chain has TRBV13 and TRBJ2-3; 8 bases map to TRBD2. In germline, CDR1 is PRHDT, CDR2 FYEKMQ (reference sequence). The CDR3 length is 17 residues. J gave up 2 bases and V 1 base, and 8 bases lay outside the gene matches.